This TCR beta chain was captured by sequencing in a study of blood T cell repertoires in COVID-19. Study-level information: Italy, Spain and the United States were the sources of the convalescent and acute COVID-19 samples. Sources were T cells, B-cell-depleted T cells, or PBMCs; the material itself was cDNA or gDNA.

Per germline, CDR1 SGHDT and CDR2 YYEEEE. Trimming took off 1 base at V and 3 bases at J, with 5 bases between the two ends. This CDR3 comprises 12 residues. The authors' processing: Amplification with reference gene primers provided the estimates of nucleated cell counts. The repertoire was sequenced with immunoSEQ multiplex PCR; TCRdb's copy has only in-frame clones and lacks some. That table furnishes V, J and clone size, whereas the DNA furnished D and trimming. The sample holds fewer than 70,000 clones; around 90% are singletons and the top ten take roughly 2.4%. This chain links TRBV5-6 with TRBJ2-7, with unresolved D. The sample comprised peripheral blood. The sequence came from a human donor in a cohort sampled during active COVID-19. CDR3 loop: CASSLRVYEQYF. CDR3 in DNA: TGTGCCAGCAGCTTGAGAGTCTACGAGCAGTACTTC.